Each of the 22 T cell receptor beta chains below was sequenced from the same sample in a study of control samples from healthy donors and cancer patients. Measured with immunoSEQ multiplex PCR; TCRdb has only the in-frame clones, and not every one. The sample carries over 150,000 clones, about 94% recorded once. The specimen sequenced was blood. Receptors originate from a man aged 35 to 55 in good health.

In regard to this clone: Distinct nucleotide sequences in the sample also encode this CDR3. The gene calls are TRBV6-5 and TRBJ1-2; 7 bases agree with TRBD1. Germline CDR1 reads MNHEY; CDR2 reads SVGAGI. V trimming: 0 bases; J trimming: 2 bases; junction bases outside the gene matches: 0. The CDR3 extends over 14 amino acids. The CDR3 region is CASSYSTGNYGYTF. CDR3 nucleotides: TGTGCCAGCAGTTACTCGACAGGGAACTATGGCTACACCTTC.

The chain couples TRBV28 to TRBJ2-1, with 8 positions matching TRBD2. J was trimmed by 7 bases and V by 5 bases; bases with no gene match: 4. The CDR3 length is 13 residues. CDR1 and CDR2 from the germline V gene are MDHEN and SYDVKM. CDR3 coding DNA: TGTGCCAGCAGTGTCTTAGCGGGGAATGAGCAGTTCTTC. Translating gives CASSVLAGNEQFF. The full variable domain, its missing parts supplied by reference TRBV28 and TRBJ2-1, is DVKVTQSSRYLVKRTGEKVFLECVQDMDHENMFWYRQDPGLGLRLIYFSYDVKMKEKGDIPEGYSVSREKKERFSLILESASTNQTSMYLCASSVLAGNEQFFGPGTRLTVL.

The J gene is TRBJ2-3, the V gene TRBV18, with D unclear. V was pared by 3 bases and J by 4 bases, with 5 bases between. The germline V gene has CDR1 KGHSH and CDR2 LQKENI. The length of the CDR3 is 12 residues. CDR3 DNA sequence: TGTGCCAGCTCACCGGGCCCAGATACGCAGTATTTT. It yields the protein CASSPGPDTQYF.

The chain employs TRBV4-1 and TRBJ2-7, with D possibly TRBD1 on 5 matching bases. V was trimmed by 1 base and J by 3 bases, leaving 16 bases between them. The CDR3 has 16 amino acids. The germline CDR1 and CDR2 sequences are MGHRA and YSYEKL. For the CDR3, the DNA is TGCGCCAGCAGCCAAGCGTCGACAGCTTACAACTACGAGCAGTACTTC. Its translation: CASSQASTAYNYEQYF.

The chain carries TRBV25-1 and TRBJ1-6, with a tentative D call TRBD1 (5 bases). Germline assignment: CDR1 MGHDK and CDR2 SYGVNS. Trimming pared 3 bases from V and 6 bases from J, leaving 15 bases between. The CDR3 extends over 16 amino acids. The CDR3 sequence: CASSEGIGQGNSPLHF. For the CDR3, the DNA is TGTGCCAGCAGTGAGGGGATTGGTCAGGGTAATTCACCCCTCCACTTT. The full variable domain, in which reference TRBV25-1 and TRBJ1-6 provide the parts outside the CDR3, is EADIYQTPRYLVIGTGKKITLECSQTMGHDKMYWYQQDPGMELHLIHYSYGVNSTEKGDLSSESTVSRIRTEHFPLTLESARPSHTSQYLCASSEGIGQGNSPLHFGNGTRLTVT.

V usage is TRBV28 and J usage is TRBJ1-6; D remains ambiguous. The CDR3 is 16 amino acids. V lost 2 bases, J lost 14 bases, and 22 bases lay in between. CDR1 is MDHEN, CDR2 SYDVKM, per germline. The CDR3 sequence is CASSLKVFIRTRTLHF. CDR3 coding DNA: TGTGCCAGCAGTTTAAAAGTATTTATTAGGACGAGGACCCTCCACTTT.

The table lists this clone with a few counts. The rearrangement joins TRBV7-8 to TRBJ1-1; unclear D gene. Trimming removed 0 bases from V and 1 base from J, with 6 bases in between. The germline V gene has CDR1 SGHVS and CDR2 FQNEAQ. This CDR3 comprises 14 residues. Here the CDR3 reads CASSLAGRNTEAFF. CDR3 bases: TGTGCCAGCAGCTTAGCGGGCAGGAACACTGAAGCTTTCTTT.

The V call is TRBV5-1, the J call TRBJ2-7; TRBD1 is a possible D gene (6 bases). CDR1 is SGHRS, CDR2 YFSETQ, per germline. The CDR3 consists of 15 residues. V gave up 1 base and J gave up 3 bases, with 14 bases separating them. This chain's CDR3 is CASSLTERGIYEQYF. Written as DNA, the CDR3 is TGCGCCAGCAGCTTGACCGAAAGGGGGATCTACGAGCAGTACTTC.

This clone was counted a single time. CDR3 sequence reads: CASSRQGKAGNTIYF. In nucleotides, the CDR3 is TGTGCCAGCAGTCGACAGGGGAAAGCTGGAAACACCATATATTTT. The chain couples TRBV28 to TRBJ1-3; 8 nucleotides line up with TRBD1. The CDR3 is 15 residues long. In germline, CDR1 is MDHEN, CDR2 SYDVKM. With V trimmed by 5 bases and J by 2 bases, 5 bases remained unmatched.

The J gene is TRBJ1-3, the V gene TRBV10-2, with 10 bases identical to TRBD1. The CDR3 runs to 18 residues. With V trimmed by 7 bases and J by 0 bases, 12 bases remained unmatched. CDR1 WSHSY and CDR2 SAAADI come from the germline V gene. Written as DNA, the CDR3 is TGCGCCAGCAACCCGGAGGGGGGACAGGGGACCTCTGGAAACACCATATATTTT. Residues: CASNPEGGQGTSGNTIYF.

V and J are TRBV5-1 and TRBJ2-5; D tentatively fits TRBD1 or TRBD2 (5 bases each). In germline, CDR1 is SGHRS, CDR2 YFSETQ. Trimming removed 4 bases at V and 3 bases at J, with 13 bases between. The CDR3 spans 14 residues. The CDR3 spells CASSPGTVEETQYF. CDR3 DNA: TGCGCCAGCAGCCCCGGGACCGTAGAAGAGACCCAGTACTTC.

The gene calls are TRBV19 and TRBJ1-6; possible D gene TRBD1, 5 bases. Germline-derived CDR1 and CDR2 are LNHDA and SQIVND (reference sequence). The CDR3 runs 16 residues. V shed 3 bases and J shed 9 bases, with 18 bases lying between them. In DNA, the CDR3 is TGTGCCAGTAGTATGGGTTTGACAGCGGTTAGTTCACCCCTCCACTTT. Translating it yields CASSMGLTAVSSPLHF.

The CDR3 loop reads CASRASGQGAAGYTF. Here the CDR3 DNA reads TGTGCCAGCAGAGCATCGGGACAGGGGGCAGCAGGCTACACCTTC. The gene calls are TRBV9 and TRBJ1-2, with TRBD1 matching over 12 bases. Germline-derived CDR1 and CDR2 are SGDLS and YYNGEE. V trimming: 5 bases; J trimming: 8 bases; junction bases outside the gene matches: 10. The CDR3 has 15 residues.

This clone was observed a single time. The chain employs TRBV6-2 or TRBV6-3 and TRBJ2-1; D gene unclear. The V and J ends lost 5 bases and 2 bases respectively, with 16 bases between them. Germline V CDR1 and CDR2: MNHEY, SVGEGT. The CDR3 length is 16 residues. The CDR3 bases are TGTGCCAGCAGTACTCTCGACGGAACCCCCTACAATGAGCAGTTCTTC. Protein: CASSTLDGTPYNEQFF.

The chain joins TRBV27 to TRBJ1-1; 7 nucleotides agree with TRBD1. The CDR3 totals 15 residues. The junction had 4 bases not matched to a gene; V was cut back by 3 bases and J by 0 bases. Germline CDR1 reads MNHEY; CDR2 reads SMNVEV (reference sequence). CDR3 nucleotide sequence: TGTGCCAGCAGTTTCTCGGACAGGCTGAACACTGAAGCTTTCTTT. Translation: CASSFSDRLNTEAFF.

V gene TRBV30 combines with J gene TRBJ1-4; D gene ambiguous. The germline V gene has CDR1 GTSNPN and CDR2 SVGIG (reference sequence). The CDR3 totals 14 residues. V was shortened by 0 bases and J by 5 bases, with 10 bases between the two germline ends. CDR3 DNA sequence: TGTGCCTGGAGTGTGGACGGCAGGAATGAAAAACTGTTTTTT. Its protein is CAWSVDGRNEKLFF. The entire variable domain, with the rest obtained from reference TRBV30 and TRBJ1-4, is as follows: SQTIHQWPATLVQPVGSPLSLECTVEGTSNPNLYWYRQAAGRGLQLLFYSVGIGQISSEVPQNLSASRPQDRQFILSSKKLLLSDSGFYLCAWSVDGRNEKLFFGSGTQLSVL.

The CDR3 DNA follows: TGTGCCAGCAGTTTGGGCCCCAGGGTTGAAGCTTTCTTT. The encoded protein is CASSLGPRVEAFF. The chain links TRBV12-3 or TRBV12-4 to TRBJ1-1; the D gene is possibly TRBD1 (5 bases). The CDR3 runs 13 residues. Trimming took 3 bases from V and 7 from J, leaving 12 bases between them.

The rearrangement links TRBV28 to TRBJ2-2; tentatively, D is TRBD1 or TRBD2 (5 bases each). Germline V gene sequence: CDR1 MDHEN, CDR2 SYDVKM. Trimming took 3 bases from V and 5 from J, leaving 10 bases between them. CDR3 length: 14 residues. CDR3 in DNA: TGTGCCAGCAGTTTTCAGGGCGGGACCGGGGAGCTGTTTTTT. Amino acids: CASSFQGGTGELFF.

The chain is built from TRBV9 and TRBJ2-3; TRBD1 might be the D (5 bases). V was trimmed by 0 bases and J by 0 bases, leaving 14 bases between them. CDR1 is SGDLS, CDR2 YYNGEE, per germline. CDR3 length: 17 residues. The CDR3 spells CASSVDRTEFSTDTQYF. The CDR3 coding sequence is TGTGCCAGCAGCGTAGACAGGACGGAGTTTAGCACAGATACGCAGTATTTT.

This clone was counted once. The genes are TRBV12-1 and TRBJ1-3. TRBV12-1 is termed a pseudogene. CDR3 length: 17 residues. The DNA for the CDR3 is TGTGCCAGCAGTCAGAGGGGACTCCCAACGTCTGGAAACACCATATATTTT. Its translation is CASSQRGLPTSGNTIYF.

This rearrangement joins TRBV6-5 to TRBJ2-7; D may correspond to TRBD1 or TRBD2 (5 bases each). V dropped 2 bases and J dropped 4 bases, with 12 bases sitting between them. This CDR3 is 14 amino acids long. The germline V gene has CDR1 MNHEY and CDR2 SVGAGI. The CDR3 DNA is TGTGCCAGCAGTTACGGGGGTATGGAATACGAGCAGTACTTC. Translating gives CASSYGGMEYEQYF.

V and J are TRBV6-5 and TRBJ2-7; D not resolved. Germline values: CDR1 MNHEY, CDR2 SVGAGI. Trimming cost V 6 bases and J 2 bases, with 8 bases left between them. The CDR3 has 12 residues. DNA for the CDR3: TGTGCCAGCAGGCCCGGAACCTACGAGCAGTACTTC. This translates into CASRPGTYEQYF.